The next 32 T cell receptor beta chains were all read from a single sample in a study of PD-1 blockade in classical Hodgkin lymphoma. Data came from immunoSEQ multiplex PCR; TCRdb stores just in-frame clones and leaves some out. Of about 19,000 clones listed, 88% are singletons. Time point of the sample: cycle 4 day 1 (C4D1), after 5 to 7 weeks of nivolumab. There was relapse after autologous stem cell transplantation in every patient, and there was variation in brentuximab vedotin exposure. CD8+ T cell isolation from thawed PBMCs was performed by magnetic negative selection. The sequenced sample was CD8+ T cells from blood, obtained before the fourth cycle of nivolumab. These receptors were taken from a human donor with classical Hodgkin lymphoma.

This chain links TRBV2 with TRBJ1-5, with no clear D. Germline lookup yields CDR1 SNHLY and CDR2 FYNNEI. V lost 0 bases and J lost 0, with 15 bases in between. There are 18 residues in the CDR3. The CDR3 here is CASSEATSGLYSNQPQHF. CDR3 DNA: TGTGCCAGCAGTGAAGCTACGTCGGGCCTTTATAGCAATCAGCCCCAGCATTTT.

This chain joins TRBV14 and TRBJ2-5; possibly TRBD2 for D (5 bases). Germline values: CDR1 SGHDN, CDR2 FVKESK. The length of the CDR3 is 11 residues. Trimming stripped 1 base from V and 11 bases from J, with 8 bases between. The CDR3 DNA reads as TGTGCCAGCAGCCAAGGCTGGGAGCAGTACTTC. Protein: CASSQGWEQYF.

This sequence joins TRBV6-6 and TRBJ2-2; 7 nucleotides agree with TRBD1. The CDR3 runs to 15 residues. V gave up 6 bases and J gave up 0 bases; unmatched junction bases: 4. Germline CDR1 reads MNHNY; CDR2 reads SVGAGI (reference sequence). This CDR3 is CASSPGQPNTGELFF. The CDR3 DNA reads as TGTGCCAGCAGCCCGGGACAGCCGAACACCGGGGAGCTGTTTTTT.

Comment on this clone: A read error may produce the germline difference seen at one junction end. Other DNA sequences from this sample encode an identical CDR3 as well. The J gene is TRBJ1-1, the V gene TRBV6-5; D is unclear. This CDR3 has 14 amino acids. The V gene's germline CDR1 is MNHEY and CDR2 SVGAGI. The CDR3 spells CASSYKDFRDEAFF. CDR3 bases: TGTGCTAGCAGTTACAAGGATTTTCGAGATGAAGCTTTCTTT.

This chain links TRBV5-1 with TRBJ2-7, with 15 positions matching TRBD2. The CDR3 length is 17 residues. The germline V gene has CDR1 SGHRS and CDR2 YFSETQ. V shed 4 bases, J shed 3 bases, and the junction held 8 bases outside the gene matches. The CDR3 here is CASSTGLAGGPFYEQYF. DNA for the CDR3: TGCGCCAGCAGCACCGGACTAGCGGGAGGGCCATTCTACGAGCAGTACTTC. The full variable domain, completed using reference TRBV5-1 and TRBJ2-7, is KAGVTQTPRYLIKTRGQQVTLSCSPISGHRSVSWYQQTPGQGLQFLFEYFSETQRNKGNFPGRFSGRQFSNSRSEMNVSTLELGDSALYLCASSTGLAGGPFYEQYFGPGTRLTVT.

This chain links TRBV9 with TRBJ2-1, with 7 bases identical to TRBD2. Germline assignment: CDR1 SGDLS and CDR2 YYNGEE. The CDR3 sequence is 14 residues long. J was trimmed by 3 bases and V by 0 bases; bases with no gene match: 0. The CDR3 nucleotides are TGTGCCAGCAGCGTAGGGACTAGCTACAATGAGCAGTTCTTC. It codes for CASSVGTSYNEQFF.

The CDR3 nucleotides read TGTGCCAGCAGCGCCCTTGAAAGCTCCTACGAGCAGTACTTC. Translated, it gives CASSALESSYEQYF. The V gene is TRBV9, the J gene TRBJ2-7; D gene unclear. Trimming took off 3 bases at V and 0 bases at J, with 10 bases between the two ends. There are 14 residues in the CDR3. Germline V gene data show CDR1 as SGDLS and CDR2 as YYNGEE.

The chain is built from TRBV27 and TRBJ1-1; D gene uncertain. Looked up from germline, CDR1 is MNHEY and CDR2 is SMNVEV (reference sequence). CDR3 size: 15 residues. The V and J ends lost 6 bases and 1 base respectively, with 15 bases between them. Written as DNA, the CDR3 is TGTGCCAGCAGCACGAACGGAGGGCGGAACACTGAAGCTTTCTTT. Residues: CASSTNGGRNTEAFF.

The table lists this clone with a count of one. This rearrangement joins TRBV10-1 to TRBJ2-1; the match to TRBD2 covers 9 bases. This CDR3 is built from 15 residues. With V trimmed by 6 bases and J by 5 bases, 8 bases remained unmatched. The germline V gene encodes CDR1 WNHNN and CDR2 SYGVQD (reference sequence). The CDR3 region is CASSLGLARDNEQFF. The CDR3 nucleotides are TGCGCCAGCAGCTTGGGACTAGCAAGGGACAATGAGCAGTTCTTC.

This sequence joins TRBV6-1 and TRBJ1-4, with 9 bases lining up with TRBD1. In germline, CDR1 is MNHNS, CDR2 SASEGT. This CDR3 contains 14 residues. The V and J ends lost 4 bases and 7 bases, in that order; junction bases with no gene match: 4. The CDR3 protein is CASSGGTGFEKLFF. The DNA of the CDR3 is TGTGCCAGCAGTGGTGGGACAGGGTTTGAAAAACTGTTTTTT.

J is TRBJ2-4 and V is TRBV5-1, with a possible D match to TRBD1 (5 bases). V lost 5 bases to trimming and J lost 5 bases, with 8 bases between them. The CDR3 is made up of 12 amino acids. CDR1 is SGHRS, CDR2 YFSETQ, per germline. In nucleotides, the CDR3 is TGCGCCAGCAGGGACAACCAAAACATTCAGTACTTC. This codes for CASRDNQNIQYF.

The genes are TRBV19 and TRBJ2-7; D not certain. The CDR3 has 13 residues. CDR1 LNHDA and CDR2 SQIVND come from the germline V gene (reference sequence). Trimming took off 9 bases at V and 0 bases at J, with 12 bases between the two ends. The CDR3 here is CASAFSSSYEQYF. CDR3 DNA: TGTGCCAGCGCCTTTAGCTCCTCCTACGAGCAGTACTTC.

This rearrangement joins TRBV7-9 to TRBJ2-7; either TRBD1 or TRBD2 may supply D (6 bases each). The CDR3 runs 13 residues. The germline V and J ends were trimmed by 5 bases and 4 bases, with 12 bases remaining between them. CDR1 is SEHNR, CDR2 FQNEAQ, per germline (reference sequence). CDR3 sequence reads: CASSIKGGYEQYF. The CDR3 bases are TGTGCCAGCAGCATCAAAGGGGGGTACGAGCAGTACTTC.

This clone occurred once. The chain uses TRBV5-4 and TRBJ2-3; 7 bases agree with TRBD2. Trimming removed 0 bases from V and 3 bases from J; junction bases left unmatched: 4. From germline, CDR1 is SGHNT and CDR2 YYREEE (reference sequence). The CDR3 totals 15 residues. The CDR3 reads CASSLGGRGTDTQYF. CDR3 in DNA: TGTGCCAGCAGCTTGGGAGGGAGGGGAACAGATACGCAGTATTTT.

The V gene is TRBV25-1, the J gene TRBJ1-4; possible D gene TRBD1, 6 bases. Trimming shortened V by 3 bases and J by 7 bases, and 15 bases separated the two germline ends. Germline loops: CDR1 MGHDK, CDR2 SYGVNS. This CDR3 contains 15 residues. CDR3 DNA sequence: TGTGCCAGCAGTGACCGACCGGACAGTCCTGAAAAACTGTTTTTT. Amino acids: CASSDRPDSPEKLFF.

V usage is TRBV11-3 and J usage is TRBJ2-7, with unresolved D. Per the germline V gene, CDR1 is SGHNT and CDR2 is YENEEA. This CDR3 region has 13 residues. Trimming removed 1 base at V and 6 bases at J, with 10 bases between. This CDR3 reads CASSLGSVGEQYF. The CDR3 region has the DNA TGTGCCAGCAGCTTAGGTTCGGTTGGCGAGCAGTACTTC.

The chain employs TRBV7-8 and TRBJ2-6; a possible D gene is TRBD2 (6 bases). The germline gives CDR1 SGHVS, CDR2 FQNEAQ. Deletions cut 0 bases from V and 4 bases from J, with 10 bases between. The CDR3 loop spans 16 amino acids. CDR3 coding DNA: TGTGCCAGCAGCTTAGCGCGGGGTCTCGGGGCCAACGTCCTGACTTTC. Protein product: CASSLARGLGANVLTF.

The V and J genes are TRBV30 and TRBJ1-6, with D tentatively TRBD1 (5 bases). Trimming shortened V by 7 bases and J by 5 bases, and 15 bases separated the two germline ends. Germline CDR1 and CDR2: GTSNPN and SVGIG (reference sequence). The CDR3 covers 14 residues. CDR3 in amino acids: CAYLPDRNNSPLHF. DNA for the CDR3: TGTGCCTATCTCCCCGACAGAAATAATTCACCCCTCCACTTT.

This chain links TRBV7-6 with TRBJ2-1; D not certain. The V end was cut by 1 base, the J end by 2 bases, with 6 bases between. The CDR3 length is 14 residues. CDR1 SGHVS and CDR2 FNYEAQ come from the germline V gene. The CDR3 here is CASSLGPPYNEQFF. CDR3 bases: TGTGCCAGCAGCTTAGGTCCTCCCTACAATGAGCAGTTCTTC.

The chain combines TRBV15 with TRBJ2-7; 8 bases fit TRBD1. Trimming took 5 bases from V and 5 from J; bases not matched to a gene: 5. Germline V gene sequence: CDR1 LNHNV, CDR2 YYDKDF (reference sequence). The CDR3 is 13 residues long. CDR3 residues: CATSQTDRDEQYF. For the CDR3, the DNA is TGTGCCACCAGCCAAACGGACAGGGACGAGCAGTACTTC.

The rearrangement uses TRBV27 and TRBJ1-1; weak D call: TRBD1 (5 bases). Germline CDR1 MNHEY, CDR2 SMNVEV (reference sequence). The CDR3 loop spans 14 amino acids. V lost 5 bases and J lost 2, with 12 bases in between. DNA for the CDR3: TGTGCCAGCAGTCTCACGGGACTCAACACTGAAGCTTTCTTT. Its protein is CASSLTGLNTEAFF.

The gene calls are TRBV2 and TRBJ1-2; D not resolved. V was trimmed by 8 bases and J by 4 bases, leaving 11 bases between them. Germline CDR1 is SNHLY and CDR2 is FYNNEI. This CDR3 has 12 amino acids. The CDR3 reads CASGDRFYGYTF. The CDR3 coding sequence is TGTGCCAGCGGCGACCGCTTCTATGGCTACACCTTC.

This chain's CDR3 is CASSLFGQGAGELFF. CDR3 nucleotide sequence: TGTGCCAGCAGTTTATTTGGGCAGGGAGCCGGGGAGCTGTTTTTT. The chain has TRBV27 and TRBJ2-2; the D call may be TRBD1 or TRBD2 (5 bases each). CDR1 is MNHEY and CDR2 is SMNVEV in the germline V gene (reference sequence). The ends were cut back, 1 base at V and 6 bases at J, with 12 bases in the middle. This CDR3 contains 15 residues.

The V gene is TRBV28, the J gene TRBJ1-3; D gene uncertain. The germline CDR1 and CDR2 sequences are MDHEN and SYDVKM. The CDR3 is 14 amino acids. The V gene lost 6 bases and the J gene lost 0 bases, with 9 bases spanning the gap. CDR3 bases: TGTGCCAGCAGCCAGACAAACTCTGGAAACACCATATATTTT. Residues: CASSQTNSGNTIYF.

J is TRBJ2-3 and V is TRBV13; the D gene is possibly TRBD1 (6 bases). In germline, CDR1 is PRHDT, CDR2 FYEKMQ (reference sequence). CDR3 length: 16 residues. The germline V and J ends were trimmed by 5 bases and 1 base, with 16 bases remaining between them. CDR3 sequence: CASSPLRDIRTDTQYF. The CDR3 region has the DNA TGTGCCAGCAGCCCTCTTCGGGACATCCGCACAGATACGCAGTATTTT.

This chain uses TRBV10-1 with TRBJ2-7; 10 bases match TRBD2. Germline V gene lookup returns CDR1 WNHNN and CDR2 SYGVQD (reference sequence). With 5 bases clipped from V and 6 bases from J, the junction kept 7 bases outside the gene matches. The CDR3 contains 14 residues. The CDR3 here is CASSTASGSREQYF. In nucleotides, the CDR3 is TGCGCCAGCAGTACCGCTAGCGGGAGTCGCGAGCAGTACTTC.

J is TRBJ1-3 and V is TRBV5-8; tentative D call: TRBD1 (5 bases). V shed 0 bases and J shed 4 bases, with 8 bases lying between them. CDR1 SGHTS and CDR2 YDEGEE come from the germline V gene. The CDR3 sequence is 14 residues long. The CDR3 nucleotides are TGTGCCAGCAGCTTGGACAGGTTCGGAAACACCATATATTTT. Its translation is CASSLDRFGNTIYF. The whole variable domain, remainder taken from reference TRBV5-8 and TRBJ1-3, is EAGVTQSPTHLIKTRGQQATLRCSPISGHTSVYWYQQALGLGLQFLLWYDEGEERNRGNFPPRFSGRQFPNYSSELNVNALELEDSALYLCASSLDRFGNTIYFGEGSWLTVV.

The CDR3 loop is CASNPTGGLNEKLFF. CDR3 nucleotides: TGTGCCAGCAACCCCACAGGGGGCCTAAATGAAAAACTGTTTTTT. This rearrangement joins TRBV10-3 to TRBJ1-4; 9 nucleotides agree with TRBD1. Germline V gene lookup returns CDR1 ENHRY and CDR2 SYGVKD. Trimming at V came to 10 bases and at J to 5 bases, leaving 11 bases not matched to a gene. This CDR3 contains 15 residues.

The CDR3 sequence is CAWSEIPGGEETQYF. The CDR3, as DNA: TGTGCCTGGAGTGAAATTCCTGGGGGGGAGGAGACCCAGTACTTC. The rearrangement links TRBV30 to TRBJ2-5; 7 nucleotides align to TRBD2. Looked up from germline, CDR1 is GTSNPN and CDR2 is SVGIG (reference sequence). This CDR3 region has 15 residues. Losses at the gene ends were 1 base for V and 5 bases for J; bases not matched to a gene: 10. The entire variable domain, with the rest obtained from reference TRBV30 and TRBJ2-5, is as follows: SQTIHQWPATLVQPVGSPLSLECTVEGTSNPNLYWYRQAAGRGLQLLFYSVGIGQISSEVPQNLSASRPQDRQFILSSKKLLLSDSGFYLCAWSEIPGGEETQYFGPGTRLLVL.

Only one count was recorded for this clone. CDR3 sequence (DNA): TGCGCCAGCAGCCAAGTTTTCGTGGGGGGCAGACGCACAGATACGCAGTATTTT. Amino acid sequence: CASSQVFVGGRRTDTQYF. The rearrangement links TRBV4-1 to TRBJ2-3; D could derive from TRBD1 or TRBD2 (6 bases each). V dropped 1 base and J dropped 1 base, with 18 bases sitting between them. CDR1 is MGHRA, CDR2 YSYEKL, per germline. This CDR3 is built from 18 residues.

V gene TRBV5-6 combines with J gene TRBJ1-5; D not resolved. The CDR3 consists of 14 residues. Trimming took 0 bases from V and 3 from J, leaving 7 bases between them. Germline CDR1 SGHDT, CDR2 YYEEEE. Here the CDR3 reads CASSLVGFNQPQHF. In DNA form, the CDR3 reads TGTGCCAGCAGCTTGGTGGGTTTCAATCAGCCCCAGCATTTT.

This clone has just one count. The chain uses TRBV5-6 and TRBJ2-7; no clear D. Germline loops: CDR1 SGHDT, CDR2 YYEEEE. This CDR3 contains 14 residues. V lost 0 bases and J lost 5, with 12 bases in between. The chain's CDR3 is CASSLGWGINEQYF. The CDR3 region has the DNA TGTGCCAGCAGCTTGGGGTGGGGAATTAACGAGCAGTACTTC.